The 20 T cell receptor beta chains below all came from one sample that was sequenced in a study of blood T cell repertoires in COVID-19. Clones were read by immunoSEQ multiplex PCR, and TCRdb kept only the in-frame ones, dropping some. The sample lists under 200,000 clones, around 79% seen once, with more than 9.5% in the top ten. The sample comprised PBMCs or T cells enriched from blood (not recorded which). Every receptor here comes from a man between 50 and 59 years old who had recovered from COVID-19.

The chain links TRBV27 to TRBJ1-4; 7 bases agree with TRBD1. This CDR3 region has 13 residues. Germline V gene sequence: CDR1 MNHEY, CDR2 SMNVEV (reference sequence). V shed 5 bases, J shed 8 bases, and the junction held 5 bases outside the gene matches. The CDR3 sequence is CASSGARGEKLFF. Written as DNA, the CDR3 is TGTGCCAGCAGTGGGGCCAGGGGGGAAAAACTGTTTTTT.

This chain links TRBV10-3 with TRBJ2-5; 8 bases align to TRBD1. The V segment lost 6 bases and the J segment 5 bases; nucleotides outside the gene matches: 8. CDR3 length equals 14 residues. The germline V gene encodes CDR1 ENHRY and CDR2 SYGVKD. DNA of the CDR3: TGTGCCATCAGCAGACAGGGGCAGCTTGAGACCCAGTACTTC. Translating gives CAISRQGQLETQYF.

CDR3 nucleotide sequence: TGTGCCAGTAGTATAGGTGGGCCCGGGGAGCTGTTTTTT. This encodes CASSIGGPGELFF. The chain combines TRBV19 with TRBJ2-2, with unresolved D. CDR3 size: 13 residues. Germline CDR1 and CDR2: LNHDA and SQIVND (reference sequence). V lost 1 base and J 6 bases, leaving 6 bases between the germline ends.

The rearrangement uses TRBV15 and TRBJ2-7; TRBD1 matches 7 bases. The CDR3 runs to 13 residues. V shed 6 bases, J shed 5 bases, and the junction held 7 bases outside the gene matches. CDR1 is LNHNV and CDR2 is YYDKDF in the germline V gene (reference sequence). The CDR3 nucleotides are TGTGCCACCAGAGAACAGGGGTCGGACGAGCAGTACTTC. The encoded protein is CATREQGSDEQYF.

V usage is TRBV7-9 and J usage is TRBJ1-2, with a weak D call TRBD1 (6 bases). The V end lost 1 base, the J end lost 8 bases, and 17 bases lay between the germline ends. The CDR3 length is 15 residues. Germline CDR1 and CDR2: SEHNR and FQNEAQ (reference sequence). CDR3 residues: CASSLGSRQVYGYTF. In DNA, the CDR3 is TGTGCCAGCAGCTTAGGATCCAGACAGGTCTACGGCTACACCTTC.

The rearrangement uses TRBV25-1 and TRBJ1-1; D uncertain. Trimming removed 0 bases from V and 1 base from J, with 9 bases in between. This CDR3 region has 15 residues. Germline V lookup: CDR1 MGHDK, CDR2 SYGVNS. CDR3 coding DNA: TGTGCCAGCAGTGAATATACCGGTGGGAACACTGAAGCTTTCTTT. Amino acids: CASSEYTGGNTEAFF.

The chain links TRBV10-3 to TRBJ1-2; TRBD1 agrees at 7 bases. CDR1 and CDR2 from the germline V gene are ENHRY and SYGVKD. This CDR3 comprises 14 residues. With V trimmed by 4 bases and J by 8 bases, 10 bases remained unmatched. The CDR3 DNA is TGTGCCATCAGTGCCGACAGGGATAGATCCGGCTACACCTTC. Protein sequence: CAISADRDRSGYTF.

This chain connects TRBV3-1 (or the pseudogene TRBV3-2) to TRBJ2-5; D is unresolved. The CDR3 runs to 15 residues. In germline, CDR1 is LGHDT, CDR2 YNNKEL (reference sequence). Trimming pared 0 bases from V and 2 bases from J, leaving 10 bases between. This chain's CDR3 is CASSQDQRLQETQYF. For the CDR3, the DNA is TGTGCCAGCAGCCAAGATCAGAGACTTCAAGAGACCCAGTACTTC.

The chain carries TRBV5-1 and TRBJ2-7, with TRBD2 identical over 12 bases. With 3 bases clipped from V and 13 bases from J, the junction kept 8 bases outside the gene matches. This CDR3 region has 13 residues. Germline CDR1 SGHRS, CDR2 YFSETQ. CDR3 sequence (DNA): TGCGCCAGCAGCTCAGGACTAGCGGGAATGCCATACTTC. This translates into CASSSGLAGMPYF.

In this sample, this clone turned up once. The gene calls are TRBV2 and TRBJ1-5; 9 bases are a match to TRBD1. J lost 10 bases, V lost 6 bases, and 10 bases had no gene match. Germline values: CDR1 SNHLY, CDR2 FYNNEI. The CDR3 has 14 residues. The CDR3 sequence is CASRYPGQGEPQHF. In DNA, the CDR3 is TGTGCCAGCAGGTACCCGGGACAGGGCGAACCCCAGCATTTT.

The gene calls are TRBV3-1 (or the pseudogene TRBV3-2) and TRBJ1-1; D gene ambiguous. The CDR3 length is 13 residues. V lost 2 bases and J lost 4, with 8 bases in between. The germline gives CDR1 LGHDT, CDR2 YNNKEL (reference sequence). The CDR3 sequence: CASSQRGGTEAFF. DNA for the CDR3: TGTGCCAGCAGCCAACGGGGTGGCACTGAAGCTTTCTTT.

V is TRBV19 and J is TRBJ2-5; 10 bases are a match to TRBD1. Germline V gene sequence: CDR1 LNHDA, CDR2 SQIVND (reference sequence). CDR3 length: 14 amino acids. V lost 5 bases and J lost 2; bases outside the gene matches: 2. The CDR3 DNA follows: TGTGCCAGTAGTGACAGGGGGCCACAAGAGACCCAGTACTTC. It specifies CASSDRGPQETQYF.

DNA of the CDR3: TGCGCCAGCATTACCAGGACAGGGGGCCTTAGGGAGCAGTACTTC. Protein sequence: CASITRTGGLREQYF. This rearrangement joins TRBV10-2 to TRBJ2-7, with TRBD1 matching over 11 bases. The V segment lost 7 bases and the J segment 7 bases; nucleotides outside the gene matches: 12. CDR3 length equals 15 residues. Germline V CDR1 and CDR2: WSHSY, SAAADI.

V gene TRBV19 combines with J gene TRBJ2-7; D remains unclear. V lost 3 bases to trimming and J lost 7 bases, with 10 bases between them. Germline lookup yields CDR1 LNHDA and CDR2 SQIVND (reference sequence). This CDR3 contains 12 residues. CDR3 sequence: CASSIPPQEQYF. The CDR3 nucleotides are TGTGCCAGTAGTATCCCCCCACAAGAGCAGTACTTC.

The chain links TRBV15 to TRBJ2-5; D perhaps matches TRBD1 (6 bases). The CDR3 runs 15 residues. With 2 bases removed from V and 2 bases from J, the gap between germline ends came to 12 bases. CDR1 is LNHNV, CDR2 YYDKDF, per germline (reference sequence). CDR3 nucleotides: TGTGCCACCAGCAGATTTGGACAGACGCAAGAGACCCAGTACTTC. It yields the protein CATSRFGQTQETQYF.

The V and J genes are TRBV7-3 and TRBJ1-1; 11 bases are shared with TRBD1. This CDR3 has 17 residues. Per the germline V gene, CDR1 is SGHTA and CDR2 is FQGTGA. V shed 5 bases and J 6 bases; nucleotides not matched to a gene: 14. The CDR3 DNA follows: TGTGCCAGCAGCCCGAAAGGGACAGGGGGTAGTATCTCTGAAGCTTTCTTT. As protein: CASSPKGTGGSISEAFF.

V usage is TRBV7-2 and J usage is TRBJ2-3; D may be TRBD1 (6 bases). Trimming left V 5 bases short and J 4 bases short, with 13 bases between. The CDR3 has 14 amino acids. Germline CDR1 is SGHTA and CDR2 is FQGNSA. The CDR3 sequence: CASSQGQPPDTQYF. Written as DNA, the CDR3 is TGTGCCAGCAGCCAAGGACAGCCCCCAGATACGCAGTATTTT.

In its sample, this clone was seen a few times. The chain employs TRBV4-1 and TRBJ2-1, with TRBD1 matching over 7 bases. The germline gives CDR1 MGHRA, CDR2 YSYEKL. The CDR3 loop spans 15 amino acids. Trimming removed 9 bases from V and 5 bases from J; junction bases left unmatched: 13. The DNA of the CDR3 is TGCGCCAGTAGACTCACAGGGGTAAAGGACAATGAGCAGTTCTTC. Protein: CASRLTGVKDNEQFF.

The chain is built from TRBV6-2 or TRBV6-3 and TRBJ2-5; D not resolved. Trimming left V 2 bases short and J 2 bases short, with 6 bases between. The germline gives CDR1 MNHEY, CDR2 SVGEGT. CDR3 length: 13 residues. CDR3 sequence: CASSYLGQETQYF. The CDR3 region has the DNA TGTGCCAGCAGTTACCTAGGACAAGAGACCCAGTACTTC.

CDR3 region: CASSLAQGAGGDTQYF. CDR3 bases: TGTGCCAGCAGCTTAGCTCAGGGGGCCGGCGGAGATACGCAGTATTTT. The chain uses TRBV7-6 and TRBJ2-3; 8 bases line up with TRBD1. Per the germline V gene, CDR1 is SGHVS and CDR2 is FNYEAQ. Trimming took 0 bases from V and 5 from J; bases not matched to a gene: 7. The CDR3 totals 16 residues.